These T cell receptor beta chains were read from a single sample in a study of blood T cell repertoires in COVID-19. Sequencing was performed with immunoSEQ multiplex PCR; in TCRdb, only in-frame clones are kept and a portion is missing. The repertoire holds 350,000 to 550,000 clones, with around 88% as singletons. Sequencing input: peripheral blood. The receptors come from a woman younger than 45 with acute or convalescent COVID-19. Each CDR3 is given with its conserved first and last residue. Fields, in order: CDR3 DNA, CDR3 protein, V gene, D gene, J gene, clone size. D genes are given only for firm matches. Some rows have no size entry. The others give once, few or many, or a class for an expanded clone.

CDR3 DNA: TGTGCCAGCAGCAAGGACAGTATGAACACTGAAGCTTTCTTT
CDR3 protein: CASSKDSMNTEAFF
V gene: TRBV5-4
D gene: .
J gene: TRBJ1-1
clone size: .

CDR3 DNA: TGCGCCAGCAGTCGCTTTCCGGGACAGGGGGCCGTCGGCGAGCAGTACTTC
CDR3 protein: CASSRFPGQGAVGEQYF
V gene: TRBV4-1
D gene: TRBD1
J gene: TRBJ2-7
clone size: .

CDR3 DNA: TGTGCCAGCAGGGAGAAACAGGGTTTCGAGCAGTACTTC
CDR3 protein: CASREKQGFEQYF
V gene: TRBV6-5
D gene: .
J gene: TRBJ2-7
clone size: .

CDR3 DNA: TGTGCCACCAGTGGCCTCACAGGGGGTAGTAGCACAGATACGCAGTATTTT
CDR3 protein: CATSGLTGGSSTDTQYF
V gene: TRBV24-1
D gene: TRBD1
J gene: TRBJ2-3
clone size: .

CDR3 DNA: TGTGCCTGGAGTCTGTCAGGGGGCCTAACTGAAGCTTTCTTT
CDR3 protein: CAWSLSGGLTEAFF
V gene: TRBV30
D gene: TRBD1
J gene: TRBJ1-1
clone size: .

CDR3 DNA: TGTGCCAGTAGTATTATGTTGGCTGACTCTGGAAACACCATATATTTT
CDR3 protein: CASSIMLADSGNTIYF
V gene: TRBV19
D gene: .
J gene: TRBJ1-3
clone size: .

CDR3 DNA: TGTGCCAGCAGCGTAGGGTCCAGGGTGGACACCGGGGAGCTGTTTTTT
CDR3 protein: CASSVGSRVDTGELFF
V gene: TRBV9
D gene: .
J gene: TRBJ2-2
clone size: .

CDR3 DNA: TGTGCCAGCAGCACCAGGGAGGTGAACACTGAAGCTTTCTTT
CDR3 protein: CASSTREVNTEAFF
V gene: TRBV9
D gene: .
J gene: TRBJ1-1
clone size: .

CDR3 DNA: TGTGCCAGCAGCTTGGGAGGGATAGGCGGTTCACCCCTCCACTTT
CDR3 protein: CASSLGGIGGSPLHF
V gene: TRBV5-4
D gene: .
J gene: TRBJ1-6
clone size: few

CDR3 DNA: TGTGCCAGTAGTATAGGAACAGTAGATCAGCCCCAGCATTTT
CDR3 protein: CASSIGTVDQPQHF
V gene: TRBV19
D gene: .
J gene: TRBJ1-5
clone size: once

CDR3 DNA: TGTGCCAGCAGATTTAGCGGGTCCTCCACAGATACGCAGTATTTT
CDR3 protein: CASRFSGSSTDTQYF
V gene: TRBV2
D gene: TRBD2
J gene: TRBJ2-3
clone size: .

CDR3 DNA: TGTGCCAGCAGCTTAATTCGAGGGGGAACCGGGGAGCTGTTTTTT
CDR3 protein: CASSLIRGGTGELFF
V gene: TRBV7-3
D gene: .
J gene: TRBJ2-2
clone size: .

CDR3 DNA: TGTGCCATCAGTGAAGAGGACAGGGTCAGCCTAGCAACTAATGAAAAACTGTTTTTT
CDR3 protein: CAISEEDRVSLATNEKLFF
V gene: TRBV10-3
D gene: TRBD1
J gene: TRBJ1-4
clone size: .

CDR3 DNA: TGTGCCAGCAGGGAGACCCGTGAGACCCAGTACTTC
CDR3 protein: CASRETRETQYF
V gene: TRBV2
D gene: .
J gene: TRBJ2-5
clone size: .

CDR3 DNA: TGTGCCAGCAGCGTAGGACAGGGGGCTTCACCCCTCCACTTT
CDR3 protein: CASSVGQGASPLHF
V gene: TRBV9
D gene: TRBD1
J gene: TRBJ1-6
clone size: once

CDR3 DNA: TGTGCCAGCAGCTTTCTTAGCGGGGGAGGAGAGACCCAGTACTTC
CDR3 protein: CASSFLSGGGETQYF
V gene: TRBV11-2
D gene: TRBD2
J gene: TRBJ2-5
clone size: .

CDR3 DNA: TGTGCCAGCACCACCAGGCTGGGTACCAAAGAGACCCAGTACTTC
CDR3 protein: CASTTRLGTKETQYF
V gene: TRBV28
D gene: .
J gene: TRBJ2-5
clone size: .

CDR3 DNA: TGCGCCAGCAGCCAAGTTTTTGACAGGTCCTACGAGCAGTACTTC
CDR3 protein: CASSQVFDRSYEQYF
V gene: TRBV4-1
D gene: .
J gene: TRBJ2-7
clone size: .

CDR3 DNA: TGTGCCAGCAGCAGAGACAGGGGTAATCAGCCCCAGCATTTT
CDR3 protein: CASSRDRGNQPQHF
V gene: TRBV28
D gene: TRBD1
J gene: TRBJ1-5
clone size: .

CDR3 DNA: TGCGCCAGCAGTGACGGATTAGGAGTCAAAAACATTCAGTACTTC
CDR3 protein: CASSDGLGVKNIQYF
V gene: TRBV10-1
D gene: .
J gene: TRBJ2-4
clone size: .

CDR3 DNA: TGTGCCAGCACCCGGTTCAACACTGAAGCTTTCTTT
CDR3 protein: CASTRFNTEAFF
V gene: TRBV6-5
D gene: .
J gene: TRBJ1-1
clone size: .

CDR3 DNA: TGCGCTTTCCTCCCCCGGAGCGTACTCTCTGGAAACACCATATATTTT
CDR3 protein: CAFLPRSVLSGNTIYF
V gene: TRBV10-2
D gene: .
J gene: TRBJ1-3
clone size: .

CDR3 DNA: TGTGCCAGCAGCCCCCAGGTGGTGGAAAAACTGTTTTTT
CDR3 protein: CASSPQVVEKLFF
V gene: TRBV7-9
D gene: .
J gene: TRBJ1-4
clone size: .

CDR3 DNA: TGCAGCGTTGAACTCCTCCGCATGGGGCGGGAGACCCAGTACTTC
CDR3 protein: CSVELLRMGRETQYF
V gene: TRBV29-1
D gene: .
J gene: TRBJ2-5
clone size: .

CDR3 DNA: TGTGCCAGCTTAAGGACAGGGGGAGATGAGCAGTTCTTC
CDR3 protein: CASLRTGGDEQFF
V gene: TRBV12-3/TRBV12-4
D gene: TRBD1
J gene: TRBJ2-1
clone size: .

CDR3 DNA: TGTGCCAGCCGGGGGATTTTGAACTATGGCTACACCTTC
CDR3 protein: CASRGILNYGYTF
V gene: TRBV6-5
D gene: .
J gene: TRBJ1-2
clone size: .

CDR3 DNA: TGTGCCAGCAGCCTCCGGACAGGGAACTACGAGCAGTACTTC
CDR3 protein: CASSLRTGNYEQYF
V gene: TRBV11-2
D gene: TRBD1
J gene: TRBJ2-7
clone size: .

CDR3 DNA: TGTGCCAGCAGCCCGGGACAGCTGACGAACACCGGGGAGCTGTTTTTT
CDR3 protein: CASSPGQLTNTGELFF
V gene: TRBV5-4
D gene: TRBD1
J gene: TRBJ2-2
clone size: .

CDR3 DNA: TGTGCCAGCAGCCGACAGGGAGGATCTGGAAACACCATATATTTT
CDR3 protein: CASSRQGGSGNTIYF
V gene: TRBV5-4
D gene: TRBD1
J gene: TRBJ1-3
clone size: .

CDR3 DNA: TGTGCCAGCAGCTTAATGCTAGCGGGGGTCTCAGGTGAGCAGTTCTTC
CDR3 protein: CASSLMLAGVSGEQFF
V gene: TRBV11-2
D gene: TRBD2
J gene: TRBJ2-1
clone size: .

CDR3 DNA: TGTGCCAGCAGCTTGGTCGGCAGGGTGAATACTGAAGCTTTCTTT
CDR3 protein: CASSLVGRVNTEAFF
V gene: TRBV5-6
D gene: .
J gene: TRBJ1-1
clone size: .

CDR3 DNA: TGCAGCTTAGAAATAAAGGGACAGACCACAGATACGCAGTATTTT
CDR3 protein: CSLEIKGQTTDTQYF
V gene: TRBV29-1
D gene: TRBD1
J gene: TRBJ2-3
clone size: once

CDR3 DNA: TGCGCCAGCAGACTACTCGTCCTCAAGAACACTGAAGCTTTCTTT
CDR3 protein: CASRLLVLKNTEAFF
V gene: TRBV5-1
D gene: .
J gene: TRBJ1-1
clone size: .

CDR3 DNA: TGTGCCAGCAGCTTTAGCGGGGGCGAGATGGAGACCCAGTACTTC
CDR3 protein: CASSFSGGEMETQYF
V gene: TRBV7-9
D gene: TRBD2
J gene: TRBJ2-5
clone size: .

CDR3 DNA: TGTGCCAGCAGTTTTTTACAGGGGAAGGAGACCCAGTACTTC
CDR3 protein: CASSFLQGKETQYF
V gene: TRBV28
D gene: TRBD1
J gene: TRBJ2-5
clone size: .

CDR3 DNA: TGTGCTAGTGGTTTGAGACAGGGCACTGAAGCTTTCTTT
CDR3 protein: CASGLRQGTEAFF
V gene: TRBV12-5
D gene: TRBD1
J gene: TRBJ1-1
clone size: .

CDR3 DNA: TGTGCCAGCAGGACACCGGGACTCCGCGAGGAAGGCTACACCTTC
CDR3 protein: CASRTPGLREEGYTF
V gene: TRBV6-5
D gene: .
J gene: TRBJ1-2
clone size: once

CDR3 DNA: TGTGCCAGCAGTTGGGGCGGGGTAGCGGGGGTGTATAATGAGCAGTTCTTC
CDR3 protein: CASSWGGVAGVYNEQFF
V gene: TRBV6-2/TRBV6-3
D gene: TRBD2
J gene: TRBJ2-1
clone size: .

CDR3 DNA: TGTGCCAGCTCACAAAGTCCGGGAACGACCGGGGAGCTGTTTTTT
CDR3 protein: CASSQSPGTTGELFF
V gene: TRBV18
D gene: .
J gene: TRBJ2-2
clone size: .

CDR3 DNA: TGTGCCAGCAGCGTAGCGGGGGGGCTGAGCACAGATACGCAGTATTTT
CDR3 protein: CASSVAGGLSTDTQYF
V gene: TRBV9
D gene: TRBD2
J gene: TRBJ2-3
clone size: .

CDR3 DNA: TGTGCCAGCAGTTACTCGCAGTCTGGAAACACCATATATTTT
CDR3 protein: CASSYSQSGNTIYF
V gene: TRBV6-5
D gene: .
J gene: TRBJ1-3
clone size: .

CDR3 DNA: TGTGCCACCAGCAGAGGCTGGGGGCCCGGCACAGATACGCAGTATTTT
CDR3 protein: CATSRGWGPGTDTQYF
V gene: TRBV15
D gene: .
J gene: TRBJ2-3
clone size: .

CDR3 DNA: TGTGCCAGCAGTGCAGACGCGGGACAGGGGACTTCACCCCTCCACTTT
CDR3 protein: CASSADAGQGTSPLHF
V gene: TRBV6-1
D gene: TRBD1
J gene: TRBJ1-6
clone size: few

CDR3 DNA: TGTGCCAGCAGTTATTGGGGCGGGGAAACGCAGTATTTT
CDR3 protein: CASSYWGGETQYF
V gene: TRBV6-5
D gene: .
J gene: TRBJ2-3
clone size: .

CDR3 DNA: TGTGCCTGGTCCGGACAGCCTAATGAAAAACTGTTTTTT
CDR3 protein: CAWSGQPNEKLFF
V gene: TRBV30
D gene: .
J gene: TRBJ1-4
clone size: once

CDR3 DNA: TGTGCCAGCAGGCGGACAGATAACTATGGCTACACCTTC
CDR3 protein: CASRRTDNYGYTF
V gene: TRBV5-4
D gene: .
J gene: TRBJ1-2
clone size: .

CDR3 DNA: TGCGCCAGCAGCCGGGGACTAGCGGGGGGTAGCTCCTACGAGCAGTACTTC
CDR3 protein: CASSRGLAGGSSYEQYF
V gene: TRBV4-1
D gene: TRBD2
J gene: TRBJ2-7
clone size: .

CDR3 DNA: TGTGCCAGCAGTTTGAGGGAGAGCTACGAGCAGTACTTC
CDR3 protein: CASSLRESYEQYF
V gene: TRBV12-3/TRBV12-4
D gene: .
J gene: TRBJ2-7
clone size: .

CDR3 DNA: TGTGCCAGCAGCTTGACATCTGGGACAGGGATCGTTGGCACTGAAGCTTTCTTT
CDR3 protein: CASSLTSGTGIVGTEAFF
V gene: TRBV5-5
D gene: TRBD1
J gene: TRBJ1-1
clone size: .

CDR3 DNA: TGTGCCAGCAGTTTAAGCAGGGGATTCGACGAGCAGTACTTC
CDR3 protein: CASSLSRGFDEQYF
V gene: TRBV27
D gene: .
J gene: TRBJ2-7
clone size: once

CDR3 DNA: TGCAGCGTTCTGGGGGACACTGGGGCCAACGTCCTGACTTTC
CDR3 protein: CSVLGDTGANVLTF
V gene: TRBV29-1
D gene: .
J gene: TRBJ2-6
clone size: .

CDR3 DNA: TGTGCCAGCAGCCAAGACCCCGGGACATCCTACGAGCAGTACTTC
CDR3 protein: CASSQDPGTSYEQYF
V gene: TRBV3-1/TRBV3-2
D gene: .
J gene: TRBJ2-7
clone size: .

CDR3 DNA: TGCAGCGTTATTGGGGGAGGTGACACTGAAGCTTTCTTT
CDR3 protein: CSVIGGGDTEAFF
V gene: TRBV29-1
D gene: .
J gene: TRBJ1-1
clone size: .

CDR3 DNA: TGTGCCAGCAGTACAGGCCGAATTAACTATGGCTACACCTTC
CDR3 protein: CASSTGRINYGYTF
V gene: TRBV2
D gene: .
J gene: TRBJ1-2
clone size: .

CDR3 DNA: TGTGCCAGCTCACCATCCAGGGATATGGGCTACACCTTC
CDR3 protein: CASSPSRDMGYTF
V gene: TRBV18
D gene: .
J gene: TRBJ1-2
clone size: .